One T cell receptor (beta chain) is described in this entry. What it binds is unknown. The data derive from a study of T cell responses to AZD1222 COVID-19 vaccine. From germline, CDR1 is SGHNT and CDR2 YYREEE (reference sequence). The trim removed 0 bases at V and 6 bases at J, leaving 4 bases unmatched. This CDR3 contains 14 residues. Regarding the study as a whole: Just six AZD1222 recipients were seropositive at baseline.

Sequencing was performed with immunoSEQ multiplex PCR; in TCRdb, only in-frame clones are kept and a portion is missing. This sample has 80,000 or so clones, with more than 60% found just once. The V gene is TRBV5-4, the J gene TRBJ1-2; 8 bases are shared with TRBD1. The TCR was taken from an adult who received the MenACWY meningococcal vaccine as a control. The sequences come from peripheral blood, collected 28 days after the second dose of the MenACWY control vaccine. DNA for the CDR3: TGTGCCAGCAGCTTGGTACAGGGGGAGGATGGCTACACCTTC. Its protein product is CASSLVQGEDGYTF.